This T cell receptor beta chain was retrieved from a study of blood T cell repertoires in COVID-19. Study-wide context: Samples taken during acute and convalescent COVID-19 were collected in the United States, Italy and Spain. T cells, B-cell-depleted T cells, or PBMCs provided the cDNA or gDNA that served as material.

Original processing notes: Amplified reference gene primers provided the basis for estimating nucleated cell counts. TCRdb's copy holds only in-frame clones and misses some; the assay was immunoSEQ multiplex PCR. V and J calls and clone size are copied from that table; D and trimming were computed from the DNA. The repertoire holds 200,000 to 250,000 clones, with 86% as singletons. This clone came up once. The TCR sequence derives from a young man who had recovered from COVID-19. The sequenced material came from peripheral blood.

The CDR3 here is CATGATTSTDTQYF. The CDR3, as DNA: TGTGCCACCGGGGCTACGACTAGCACAGATACGCAGTATTTT. The chain has TRBV24-1 and TRBJ2-3, with D tentatively TRBD1 (5 bases). The CDR3 is 14 amino acids. Between the trimmed V and J ends, which lost 9 bases and 0 bases, there was a span of 12 bases. Germline lookup yields CDR1 KGHDR and CDR2 SFDVKD.